A single sample is the source of the 20 T cell receptor beta chains below, sequenced in a study of T cell responses to AZD1222 COVID-19 vaccine. Profiled with immunoSEQ multiplex PCR; TCRdb holds only in-frame clones, not every one. The sample holds under 130,000 clones, 88% seen once. This sample comprised peripheral blood, obtained on day 0 of AZD1222 vaccination. All receptors derive from an adult in good health.

The CDR3 here is CSASGGPSIMFF. CDR3 DNA: TGCAGTGCTAGTGGGGGGCCCTCTATAATGTTTTTT. This sequence joins TRBV20-1 and TRBJ1-4; possible D gene TRBD1, 6 bases. Trimming took 3 bases from V and 15 from J, leaving 17 bases between them. CDR1 is DFQATT and CDR2 is SNEGSKA in the germline V gene (reference sequence). The CDR3 is made up of 12 amino acids.

This sequence joins TRBV6-5 and TRBJ2-6; D gene uncertain. This CDR3 is 15 amino acids long. Trimming took 5 bases from V and 0 from J, leaving 8 bases between them. Germline lookup yields CDR1 MNHEY and CDR2 SVGAGI. The CDR3 DNA is TGTGCCAGCAGTCCAGAAAACTCTGGGGCCAACGTCCTGACTTTC. Its translation is CASSPENSGANVLTF.

This chain joins TRBV15 and TRBJ2-1, with D hard to call. CDR3 length equals 14 residues. CDR1 LNHNV and CDR2 YYDKDF come from the germline V gene (reference sequence). V was trimmed by 4 bases and J by 3 bases, leaving 10 bases between them. Here the CDR3 reads CATSTQLGYNEQFF. As DNA, the CDR3 is TGTGCCACCAGCACGCAATTGGGCTACAATGAGCAGTTCTTC.

This clone appeared once. V gene TRBV6-5 combines with J gene TRBJ1-2; possibly TRBD1 for D (6 bases). The V gene's germline CDR1 is MNHEY and CDR2 SVGAGI. Trimming shortened V by 4 bases and J by 4 bases, and 10 bases separated the two germline ends. This CDR3 spans 13 amino acids. CDR3 in amino acids: CASSSRDIYGYTF. CDR3 bases: TGTGCCAGCAGTTCCCGGGACATCTATGGCTACACCTTC.

The rearrangement joins TRBV5-6 to TRBJ1-1, with D uncertain. Germline V gene data show CDR1 as SGHDT and CDR2 as YYEEEE. This CDR3 spans 15 amino acids. Trimming stripped 0 bases from V and 4 bases from J, with 13 bases between. CDR3 in amino acids: CASSLDGSGSTEAFF. DNA of the CDR3: TGTGCCAGCAGCTTGGACGGGTCAGGTAGCACTGAAGCTTTCTTT.

The chain's CDR3 is CASSMKEGEAFF. The CDR3, as DNA: TGTGCCAGCTCAATGAAAGAGGGTGAAGCTTTCTTT. The rearrangement links TRBV18 to TRBJ1-1; D not resolved. The CDR3 is made up of 12 amino acids. V shed 5 bases and J shed 7 bases, with 11 bases lying between them. Germline V gene sequence: CDR1 KGHSH, CDR2 LQKENI.

CDR3 coding DNA: TGTGCCACCAGCAGGGCTTCGTCGGGGGAAGGATATGAGCAGTTCTTC. This codes for CATSRASSGEGYEQFF. The chain carries TRBV15 and TRBJ2-1; tentative D call: TRBD2 (6 bases). The germline gives CDR1 LNHNV, CDR2 YYDKDF (reference sequence). This CDR3 spans 16 amino acids. The germline V and J ends were trimmed by 3 bases and 8 bases, with 20 bases remaining between them.

The chain couples TRBV4-1 to TRBJ2-3; possibly TRBD2 for D (7 bases). Trimming removed 8 bases from V and 6 bases from J, with 24 bases in between. Germline values: CDR1 MGHRA, CDR2 YSYEKL. The length of the CDR3 is 16 residues. DNA of the CDR3: TGCGCCAGCCGACCGGGGGGCTTGGCCACGAGTGATACGCAGTATTTT. Translated, it gives CASRPGGLATSDTQYF.

The rearrangement links TRBV2 to TRBJ1-1; D is unclear. Per germline, CDR1 SNHLY and CDR2 FYNNEI. Between the trimmed V and J ends, which lost 6 bases and 3 bases, there was a span of 11 bases. The CDR3 length is 13 residues. The CDR3 is CASRAGRDTEAFF. CDR3 in DNA: TGTGCCAGCAGGGCAGGCCGTGACACTGAAGCTTTCTTT.

This clone was recorded a few times. CDR3 coding DNA: TGTGCCAGCAGCTTATCGCTTGCACTAGCGGGGGGACTGAACACCGGGGAGCTGTTTTTT. This codes for CASSLSLALAGGLNTGELFF. The chain recombines TRBV11-3 with TRBJ2-2, with 12 nucleotides matching TRBD2. CDR3 length: 20 residues. The J segment lost 1 base and the V segment lost 2 bases, leaving 11 bases of the junction unmatched. The germline CDR1 and CDR2 sequences are SGHNT and YENEEA.

The chain has TRBV24-1 and TRBJ2-2; D unclear. Germline-derived CDR1 and CDR2 are KGHDR and SFDVKD. Trimming pared 7 bases from V and 5 bases from J, leaving 7 bases between. The CDR3 consists of 12 residues. CDR3 nucleotide sequence: TGTGCCACCAGGCTCGGTACCGGGGAGCTGTTTTTT. Translation: CATRLGTGELFF.

The chain couples TRBV6-1 to TRBJ2-1; weak D call: TRBD2 (6 bases). V was shortened by 1 base and J by 7 bases, with 14 bases between the two germline ends. This CDR3 spans 15 amino acids. The germline gives CDR1 MNHNS, CDR2 SASEGT. As DNA, the CDR3 is TGTGCCAGCAGTGAAGTGTGGGGGACTTTGAATGAGCAGTTCTTC. It yields the protein CASSEVWGTLNEQFF.

The CDR3 DNA sequence: TGTGCCAGCAGTCGCGTTGTGGGCGCCTATACGCAGTATTTT. Protein: CASSRVVGAYTQYF. The chain couples TRBV28 to TRBJ2-3; the D is unclear. The CDR3 has 14 amino acids. V dropped 5 bases and J dropped 7 bases, with 16 bases sitting between them. Germline V lookup: CDR1 MDHEN, CDR2 SYDVKM.

This clone was recorded once. In nucleotides, the CDR3 is TGCGCCAGCAGTGAGTCGTGGAACTATGGCTACACCTTC. Residues: CASSESWNYGYTF. The chain is built from TRBV10-1 and TRBJ1-2; D remains unclear. In germline, CDR1 is WNHNN, CDR2 SYGVQD (reference sequence). Trimming left V 0 bases short and J 2 bases short, with 4 bases between. The CDR3 sequence is 13 residues long.

The rearrangement uses TRBV12-3 or TRBV12-4 and TRBJ2-3; no firm D call. The V end was cut by 3 bases, the J end by 1 base, with 2 bases between. The CDR3 consists of 12 residues. The CDR3 DNA reads as TGTGCCAGCAGTTTCGGCACAGATACGCAGTATTTT. Translated: CASSFGTDTQYF.

The rearrangement links TRBV7-9 to TRBJ2-7, with 12 bases fitting TRBD2. V dropped 5 bases and J dropped 2; count of bases not matched to a gene: 4. This CDR3 has 15 residues. CDR1 and CDR2 (germline): SEHNR, FQNEAQ (reference sequence). The CDR3 loop is CASSRGLAGTYEQYF. The CDR3 nucleotides are TGTGCCAGCAGCCGAGGACTAGCGGGAACCTACGAGCAGTACTTC.

The chain links TRBV5-4 to TRBJ2-1; 16 bases match TRBD2. The germline V gene has CDR1 SGHNT and CDR2 YYREEE (reference sequence). The CDR3 covers 16 residues. With 0 bases clipped from V and 7 bases from J, the junction kept 1 base outside the gene matches. CDR3 region: CASSLGGLAGGNEQFF. The CDR3 nucleotides are TGTGCCAGCAGCTTGGGGGGACTAGCGGGAGGGAATGAGCAGTTCTTC.

V and J are TRBV7-9 and TRBJ2-2; the D gene is possibly TRBD2 (5 bases). V was cut by 2 bases and J by 6 bases, with 7 bases left in between. Germline V gives CDR1 SEHNR, CDR2 FQNEAQ (reference sequence). This CDR3 has 13 residues. CDR3 residues: CASSLRGSGELFF. CDR3 DNA: TGTGCCAGCAGCTTACGGGGTTCCGGGGAGCTGTTTTTT.

This clone has more than one count but fewer than ten. The gene calls are TRBV6-4 and TRBJ2-2; D ambiguous. This CDR3 has 15 residues. Germline loops: CDR1 MRHNA, CDR2 SNTAGT. V was clipped by 5 bases and J by 1 base, with 11 bases between them. The CDR3 protein is CASSYQAENTGELFF. The CDR3 bases are TGTGCCAGCAGTTACCAGGCGGAGAACACCGGGGAGCTGTTTTTT.

The V and J genes are TRBV28 and TRBJ2-5, with D uncertain. From germline, CDR1 is MDHEN and CDR2 SYDVKM. The V gene lost 2 bases and the J gene lost 3 bases, with 13 bases spanning the gap. The CDR3 is 15 residues long. The CDR3 bases are TGTGCCAGCAGTTTACGCTTAAGCCAGGAAGAGACCCAGTACTTC. Its translation: CASSLRLSQEETQYF.